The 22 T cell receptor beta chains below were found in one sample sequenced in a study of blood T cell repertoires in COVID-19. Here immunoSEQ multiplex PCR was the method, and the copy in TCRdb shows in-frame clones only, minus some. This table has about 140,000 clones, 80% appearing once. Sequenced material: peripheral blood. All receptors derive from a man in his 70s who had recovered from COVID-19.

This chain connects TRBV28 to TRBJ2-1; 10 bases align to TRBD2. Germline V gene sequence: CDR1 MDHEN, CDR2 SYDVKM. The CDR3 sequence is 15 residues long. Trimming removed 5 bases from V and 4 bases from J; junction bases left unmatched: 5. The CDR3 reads CASSTRAGGYNEQFF. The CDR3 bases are TGTGCCAGCAGTACACGAGCGGGAGGGTACAATGAGCAGTTCTTC.

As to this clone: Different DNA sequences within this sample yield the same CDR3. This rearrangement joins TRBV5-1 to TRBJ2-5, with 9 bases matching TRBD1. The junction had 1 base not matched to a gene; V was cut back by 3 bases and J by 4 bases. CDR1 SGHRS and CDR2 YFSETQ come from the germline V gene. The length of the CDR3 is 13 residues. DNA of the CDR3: TGCGCCAGCAGCTCGGGACAGGGAGAGACCCAGTACTTC. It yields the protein CASSSGQGETQYF.

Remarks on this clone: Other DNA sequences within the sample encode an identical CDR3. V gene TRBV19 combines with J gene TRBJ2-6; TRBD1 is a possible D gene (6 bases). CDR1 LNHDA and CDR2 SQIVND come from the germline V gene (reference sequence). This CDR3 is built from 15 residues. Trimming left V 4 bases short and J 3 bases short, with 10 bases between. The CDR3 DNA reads TGTGCCAGTAGTAGACAGGTTTATGGGGCCAACGTCCTGACTTTC. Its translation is CASSRQVYGANVLTF.

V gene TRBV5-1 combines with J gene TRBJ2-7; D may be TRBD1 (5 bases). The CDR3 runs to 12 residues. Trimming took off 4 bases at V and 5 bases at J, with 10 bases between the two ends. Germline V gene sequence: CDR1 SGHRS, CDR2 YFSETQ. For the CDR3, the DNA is TGCGCCAGCAGCCCCTTGGACAACGAGCAGTACTTC. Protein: CASSPLDNEQYF.

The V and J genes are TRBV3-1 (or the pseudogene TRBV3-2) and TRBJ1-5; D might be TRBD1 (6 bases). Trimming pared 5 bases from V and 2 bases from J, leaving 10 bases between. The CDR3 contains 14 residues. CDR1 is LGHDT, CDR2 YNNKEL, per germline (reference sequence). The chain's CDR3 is CASSDGQRNQPQHF. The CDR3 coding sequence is TGTGCCAGCAGCGATGGACAGCGCAATCAGCCCCAGCATTTT.

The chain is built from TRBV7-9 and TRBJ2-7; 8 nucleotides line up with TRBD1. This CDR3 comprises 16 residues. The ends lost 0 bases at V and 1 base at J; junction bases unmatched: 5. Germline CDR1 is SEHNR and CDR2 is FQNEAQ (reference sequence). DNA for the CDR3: TGTGCCAGCAGCTTAGCTTCAGGGGGCTCTTCCTACGAGCAGTACTTC. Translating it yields CASSLASGGSSYEQYF.

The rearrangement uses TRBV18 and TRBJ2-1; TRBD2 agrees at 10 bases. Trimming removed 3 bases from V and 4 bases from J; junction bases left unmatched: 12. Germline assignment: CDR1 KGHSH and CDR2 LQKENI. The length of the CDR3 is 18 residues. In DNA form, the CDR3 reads TGTGCCAGCTCACCGGGGGCGATGACTAGCGGGTCGTACAATGAGCAGTTCTTC. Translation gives CASSPGAMTSGSYNEQFF.

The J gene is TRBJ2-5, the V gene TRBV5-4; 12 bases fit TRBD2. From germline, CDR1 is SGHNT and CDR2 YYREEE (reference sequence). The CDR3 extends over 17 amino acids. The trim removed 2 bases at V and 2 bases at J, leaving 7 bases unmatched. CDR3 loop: CASSLRTSGDNQETQYF. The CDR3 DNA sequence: TGTGCCAGCAGCTTAAGGACTAGCGGGGATAATCAAGAGACCCAGTACTTC.

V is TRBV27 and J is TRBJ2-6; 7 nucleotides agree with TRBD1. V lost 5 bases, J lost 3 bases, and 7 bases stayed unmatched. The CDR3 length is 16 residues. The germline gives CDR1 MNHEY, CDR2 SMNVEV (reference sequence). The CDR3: CASSKKGGYGANVLTF. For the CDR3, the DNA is TGTGCCAGCAGTAAAAAAGGGGGCTATGGGGCCAACGTCCTGACTTTC.

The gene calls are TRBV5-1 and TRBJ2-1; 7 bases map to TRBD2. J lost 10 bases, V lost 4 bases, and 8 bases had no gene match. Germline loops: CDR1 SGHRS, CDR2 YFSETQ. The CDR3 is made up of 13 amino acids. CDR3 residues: CASSGGEGGEQFF. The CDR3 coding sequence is TGCGCCAGCAGCGGGGGGGAGGGCGGGGAGCAGTTCTTC.

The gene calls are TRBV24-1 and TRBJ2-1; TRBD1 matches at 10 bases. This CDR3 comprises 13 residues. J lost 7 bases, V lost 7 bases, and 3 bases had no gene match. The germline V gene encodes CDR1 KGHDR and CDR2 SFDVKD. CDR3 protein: CATSGTGVNEQFF. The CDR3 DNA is TGTGCCACCAGCGGGACAGGGGTAAATGAGCAGTTCTTC.

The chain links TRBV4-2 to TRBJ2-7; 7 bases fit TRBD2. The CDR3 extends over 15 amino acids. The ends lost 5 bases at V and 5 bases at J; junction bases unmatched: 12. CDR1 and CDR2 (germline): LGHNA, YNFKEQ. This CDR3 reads CASSGTGREPHEQYF. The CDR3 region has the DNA TGTGCCAGCAGCGGGACGGGGAGGGAGCCTCACGAGCAGTACTTC.

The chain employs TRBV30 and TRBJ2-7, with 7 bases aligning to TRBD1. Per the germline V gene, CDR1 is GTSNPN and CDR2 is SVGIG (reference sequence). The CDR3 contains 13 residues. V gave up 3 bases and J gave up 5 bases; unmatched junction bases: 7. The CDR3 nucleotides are TGTGCCTGGAGCCCGACAGGGCAGCACGAGCAGTACTTC. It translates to CAWSPTGQHEQYF.

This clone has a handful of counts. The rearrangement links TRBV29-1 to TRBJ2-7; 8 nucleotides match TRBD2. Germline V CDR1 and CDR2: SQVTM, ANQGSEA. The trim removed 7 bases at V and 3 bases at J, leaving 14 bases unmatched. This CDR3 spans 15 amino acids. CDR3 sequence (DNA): TGCAGCGCCCCGGGAGGGGCCCGAGACCACTACGAGCAGTACTTC. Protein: CSAPGGARDHYEQYF.

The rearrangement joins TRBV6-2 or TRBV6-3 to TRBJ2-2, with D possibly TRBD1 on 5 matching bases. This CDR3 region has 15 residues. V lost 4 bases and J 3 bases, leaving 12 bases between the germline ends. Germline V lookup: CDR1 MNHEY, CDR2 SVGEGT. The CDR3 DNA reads TGTGCCAGCAGTTCAGGGCAGGCCTACACCGGGGAGCTGTTTTTT. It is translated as CASSSGQAYTGELFF.

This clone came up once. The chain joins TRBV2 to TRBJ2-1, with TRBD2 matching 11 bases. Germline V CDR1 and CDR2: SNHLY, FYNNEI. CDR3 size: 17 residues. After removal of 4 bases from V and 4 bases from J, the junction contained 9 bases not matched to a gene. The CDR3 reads CASSVHPGTSGYNEQFF. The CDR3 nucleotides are TGTGCCAGCAGTGTACACCCAGGGACTAGCGGATACAATGAGCAGTTCTTC.

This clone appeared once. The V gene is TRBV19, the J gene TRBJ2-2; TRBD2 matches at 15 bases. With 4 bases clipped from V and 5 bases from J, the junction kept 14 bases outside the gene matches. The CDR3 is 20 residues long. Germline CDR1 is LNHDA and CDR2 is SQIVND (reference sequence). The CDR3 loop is CASSRGISGTSGRWTGELFF. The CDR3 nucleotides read TGTGCCAGTAGTAGGGGGATCTCCGGGACTAGCGGGAGGTGGACCGGGGAGCTGTTTTTT.

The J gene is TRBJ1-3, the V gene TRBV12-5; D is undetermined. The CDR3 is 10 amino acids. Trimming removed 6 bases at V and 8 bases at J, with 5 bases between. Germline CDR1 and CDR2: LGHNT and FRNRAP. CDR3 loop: CASGRDTIYF. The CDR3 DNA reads TGTGCTAGTGGCCGGGACACCATATATTTT.

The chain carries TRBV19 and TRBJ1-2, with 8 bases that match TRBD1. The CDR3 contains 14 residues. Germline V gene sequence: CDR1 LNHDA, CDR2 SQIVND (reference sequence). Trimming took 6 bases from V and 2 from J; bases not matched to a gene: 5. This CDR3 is CASRTGAGNYGYTF. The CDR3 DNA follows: TGTGCCAGTAGGACAGGGGCGGGAAACTATGGCTACACCTTC.

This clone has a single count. In nucleotides, the CDR3 is TGTGCCAGCAGTGGGGGGACAACCAACACAGATACGCAGTATTTT. Translation gives CASSGGTTNTDTQYF. The chain joins TRBV2 to TRBJ2-3, with a possible D match to TRBD1 (6 bases). The CDR3 loop spans 15 amino acids. The germline V gene encodes CDR1 SNHLY and CDR2 FYNNEI. Trimming shortened V by 4 bases and J by 2 bases, and 13 bases separated the two germline ends.

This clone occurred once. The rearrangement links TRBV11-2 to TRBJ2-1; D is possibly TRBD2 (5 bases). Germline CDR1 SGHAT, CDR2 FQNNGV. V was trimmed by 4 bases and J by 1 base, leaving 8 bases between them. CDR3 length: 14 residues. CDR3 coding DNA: TGTGCCAGCAGCTCTAGCTTATCCTACAATGAGCAGTTCTTC. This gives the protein CASSSSLSYNEQFF.

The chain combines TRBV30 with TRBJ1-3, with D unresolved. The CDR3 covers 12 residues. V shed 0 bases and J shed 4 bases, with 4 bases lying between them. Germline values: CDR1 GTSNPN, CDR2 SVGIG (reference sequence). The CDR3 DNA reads TGTGCCTGGAGTGTAAGCGGAAACACCATATATTTT. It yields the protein CAWSVSGNTIYF.